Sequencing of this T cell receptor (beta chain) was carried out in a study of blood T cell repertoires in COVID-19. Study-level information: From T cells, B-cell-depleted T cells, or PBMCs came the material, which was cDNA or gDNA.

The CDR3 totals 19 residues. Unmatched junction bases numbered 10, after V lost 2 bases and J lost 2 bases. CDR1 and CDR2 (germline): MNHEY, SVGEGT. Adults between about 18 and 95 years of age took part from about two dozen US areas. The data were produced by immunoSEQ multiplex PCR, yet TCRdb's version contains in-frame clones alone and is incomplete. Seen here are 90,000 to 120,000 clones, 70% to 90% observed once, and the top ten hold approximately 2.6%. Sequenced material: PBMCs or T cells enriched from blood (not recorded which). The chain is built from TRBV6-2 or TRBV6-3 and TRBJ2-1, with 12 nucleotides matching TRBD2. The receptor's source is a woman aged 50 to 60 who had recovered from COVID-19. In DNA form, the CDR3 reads TGTGCCAGCAGTTACGACGCTAGCGGGAGGGGGGGGCCCTACAATGAGCAGTTCTTC. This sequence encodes CASSYDASGRGGPYNEQFF.